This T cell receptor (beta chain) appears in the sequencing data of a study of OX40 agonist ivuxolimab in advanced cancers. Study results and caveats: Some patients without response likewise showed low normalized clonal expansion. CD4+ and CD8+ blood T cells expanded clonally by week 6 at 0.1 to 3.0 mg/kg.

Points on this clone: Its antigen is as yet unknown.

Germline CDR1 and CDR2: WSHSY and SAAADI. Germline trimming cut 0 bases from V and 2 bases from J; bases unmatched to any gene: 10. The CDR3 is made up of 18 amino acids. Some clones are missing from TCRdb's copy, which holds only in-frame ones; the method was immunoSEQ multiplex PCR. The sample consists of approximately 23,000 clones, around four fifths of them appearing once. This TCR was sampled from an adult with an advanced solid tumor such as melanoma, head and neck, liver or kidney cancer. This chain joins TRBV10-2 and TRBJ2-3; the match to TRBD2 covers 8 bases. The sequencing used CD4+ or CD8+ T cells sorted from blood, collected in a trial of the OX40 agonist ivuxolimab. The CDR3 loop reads CASSESLSASGPTDTQYF. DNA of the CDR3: TGCGCCAGCAGTGAGTCCCTCTCGGCTAGCGGGCCCACAGATACGCAGTATTTT.